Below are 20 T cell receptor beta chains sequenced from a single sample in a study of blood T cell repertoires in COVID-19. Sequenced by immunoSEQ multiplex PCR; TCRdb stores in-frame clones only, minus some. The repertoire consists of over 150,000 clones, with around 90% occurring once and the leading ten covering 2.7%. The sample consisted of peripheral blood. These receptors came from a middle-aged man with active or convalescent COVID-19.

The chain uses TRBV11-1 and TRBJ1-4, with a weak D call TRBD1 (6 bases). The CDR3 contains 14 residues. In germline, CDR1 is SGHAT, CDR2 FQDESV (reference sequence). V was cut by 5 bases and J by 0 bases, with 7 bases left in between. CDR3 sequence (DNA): TGTGCCAGCAGCAGGGGGACAACTAATGAAAAACTGTTTTTT. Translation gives CASSRGTTNEKLFF.

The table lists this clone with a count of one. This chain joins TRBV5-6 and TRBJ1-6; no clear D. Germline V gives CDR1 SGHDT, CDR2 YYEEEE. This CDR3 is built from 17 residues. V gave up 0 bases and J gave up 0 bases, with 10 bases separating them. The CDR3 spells CASSLAARDSYNSPLHF. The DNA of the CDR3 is TGTGCCAGCAGCTTGGCCGCGAGGGACTCCTATAATTCACCCCTCCACTTT.

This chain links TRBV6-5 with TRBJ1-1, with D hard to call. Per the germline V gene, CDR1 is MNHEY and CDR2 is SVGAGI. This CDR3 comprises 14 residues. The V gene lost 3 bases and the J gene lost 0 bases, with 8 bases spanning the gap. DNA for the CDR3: TGTGCCAGCAGTTATTCACAGTTGAACACTGAAGCTTTCTTT. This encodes CASSYSQLNTEAFF.

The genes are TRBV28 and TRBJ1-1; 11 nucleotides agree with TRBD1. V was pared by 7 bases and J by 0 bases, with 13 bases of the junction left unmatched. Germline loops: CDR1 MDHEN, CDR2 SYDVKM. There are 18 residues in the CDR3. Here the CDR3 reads CASIPLGGTGGMNTEAFF. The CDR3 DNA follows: TGTGCCAGCATCCCCCTCGGCGGGACAGGGGGGATGAACACTGAAGCTTTCTTT. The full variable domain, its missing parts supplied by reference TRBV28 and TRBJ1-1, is DVKVTQSSRYLVKRTGEKVFLECVQDMDHENMFWYRQDPGLGLRLIYFSYDVKMKEKGDIPEGYSVSREKKERFSLILESASTNQTSMYLCASIPLGGTGGMNTEAFFGQGTRLTVV.

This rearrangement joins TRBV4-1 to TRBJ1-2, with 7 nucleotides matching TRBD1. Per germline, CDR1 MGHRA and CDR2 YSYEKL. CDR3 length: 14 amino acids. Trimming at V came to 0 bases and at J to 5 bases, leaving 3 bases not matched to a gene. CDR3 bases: TGCGCCAGCAGCCAAGAGGGACAGCCTTATGGCTACACCTTC. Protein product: CASSQEGQPYGYTF.

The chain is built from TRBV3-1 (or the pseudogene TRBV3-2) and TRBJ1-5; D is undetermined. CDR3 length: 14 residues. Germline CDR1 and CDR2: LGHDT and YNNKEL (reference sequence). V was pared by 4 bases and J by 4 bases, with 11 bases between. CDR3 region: CASSPYGENQPQHF. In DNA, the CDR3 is TGTGCCAGCAGCCCATACGGGGAGAATCAGCCCCAGCATTTT.

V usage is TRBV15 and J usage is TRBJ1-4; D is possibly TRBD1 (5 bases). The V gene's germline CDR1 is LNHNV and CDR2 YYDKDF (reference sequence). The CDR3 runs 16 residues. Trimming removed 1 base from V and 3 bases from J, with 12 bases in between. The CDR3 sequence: CATSRAYRGANEKLFF. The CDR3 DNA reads TGTGCCACCAGCAGAGCCTATCGGGGGGCTAATGAAAAACTGTTTTTT.

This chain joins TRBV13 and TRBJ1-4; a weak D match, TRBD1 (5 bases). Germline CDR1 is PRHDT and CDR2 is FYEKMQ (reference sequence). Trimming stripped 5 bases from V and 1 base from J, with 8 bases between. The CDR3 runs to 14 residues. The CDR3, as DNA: TGTGCCAGCAGCCGACAGTTAACTAATGAAAAACTGTTTTTT. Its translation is CASSRQLTNEKLFF.

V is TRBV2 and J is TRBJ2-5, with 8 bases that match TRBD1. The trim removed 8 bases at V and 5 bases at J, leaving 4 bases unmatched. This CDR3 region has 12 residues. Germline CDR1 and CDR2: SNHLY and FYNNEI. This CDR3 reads CASCTGGETQYF. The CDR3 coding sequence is TGTGCCAGCTGTACAGGGGGGGAGACCCAGTACTTC.

In nucleotides, the CDR3 is TGTGCCAGTAGTAGCGGACAGGGGAGTACTGAAGCTTTCTTT. Protein product: CASSSGQGSTEAFF. J is TRBJ1-1 and V is TRBV19, with 9 bases lining up with TRBD1. Trimming removed 4 bases from V and 5 bases from J; junction bases left unmatched: 5. There are 14 residues in the CDR3. CDR1 LNHDA and CDR2 SQIVND come from the germline V gene (reference sequence).

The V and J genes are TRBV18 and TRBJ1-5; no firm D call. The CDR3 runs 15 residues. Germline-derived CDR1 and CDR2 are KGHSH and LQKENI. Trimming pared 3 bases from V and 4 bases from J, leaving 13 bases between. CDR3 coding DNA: TGTGCCAGCTCACCTGGCGCGGGGAATAATCAGCCCCAGCATTTT. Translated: CASSPGAGNNQPQHF.

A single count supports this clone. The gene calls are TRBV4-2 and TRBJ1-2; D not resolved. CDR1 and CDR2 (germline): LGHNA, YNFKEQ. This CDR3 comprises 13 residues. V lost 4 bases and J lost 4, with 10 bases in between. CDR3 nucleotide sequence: TGTGCCAGCAGCCTGGGTCAGGTCTATGGCTACACCTTC. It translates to CASSLGQVYGYTF.

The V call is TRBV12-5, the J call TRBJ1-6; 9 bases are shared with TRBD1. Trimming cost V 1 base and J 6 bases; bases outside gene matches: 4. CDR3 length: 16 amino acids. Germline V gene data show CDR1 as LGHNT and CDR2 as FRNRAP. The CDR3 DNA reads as TGTGCTAGTGGTTTGGGGGGACAGGGCTCTAATTCACCCCTCCACTTT. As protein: CASGLGGQGSNSPLHF.

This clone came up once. The CDR3 loop is CASSKGGVNTGELFF. The CDR3 region has the DNA TGTGCCAGCAGTAAAGGAGGAGTAAACACCGGGGAGCTGTTTTTT. The chain has TRBV6-2 or TRBV6-3 and TRBJ2-2; a possible D gene is TRBD2 (5 bases). V lost 5 bases and J 2 bases, leaving 12 bases between the germline ends. Germline V lookup: CDR1 MNHEY, CDR2 SVGEGT. This CDR3 has 15 residues.

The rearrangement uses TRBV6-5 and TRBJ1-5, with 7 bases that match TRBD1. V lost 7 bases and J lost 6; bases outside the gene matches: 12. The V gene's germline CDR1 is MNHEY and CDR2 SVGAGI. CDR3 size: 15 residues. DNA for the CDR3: TGTGCCAGCAAATCCCTGACAGGGAACGGTCAGCCCCAGCATTTT. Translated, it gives CASKSLTGNGQPQHF.

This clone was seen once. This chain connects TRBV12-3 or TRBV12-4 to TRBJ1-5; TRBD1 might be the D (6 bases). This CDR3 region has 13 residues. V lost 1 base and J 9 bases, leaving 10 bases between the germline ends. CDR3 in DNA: TGTGCCAGCAGTTTAGTATTAGGGGGGCCCCAGCATTTT. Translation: CASSLVLGGPQHF.

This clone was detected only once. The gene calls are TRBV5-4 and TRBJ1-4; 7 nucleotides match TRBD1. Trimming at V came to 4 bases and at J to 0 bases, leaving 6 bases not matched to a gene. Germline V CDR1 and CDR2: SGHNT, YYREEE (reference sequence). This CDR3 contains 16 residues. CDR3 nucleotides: TGTGCCAGCAGCATCTTACAGGGGACAACTAATGAAAAACTGTTTTTT. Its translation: CASSILQGTTNEKLFF. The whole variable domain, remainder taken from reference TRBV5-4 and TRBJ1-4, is ETGVTQSPTHLIKTRGQQVTLRCSSQSGHNTVSWYQQALGQGPQFIFQYYREEENGRGNFPPRFSGLQFPNYSSELNVNALELDDSALYLCASSILQGTTNEKLFFGSGTQLSVL.

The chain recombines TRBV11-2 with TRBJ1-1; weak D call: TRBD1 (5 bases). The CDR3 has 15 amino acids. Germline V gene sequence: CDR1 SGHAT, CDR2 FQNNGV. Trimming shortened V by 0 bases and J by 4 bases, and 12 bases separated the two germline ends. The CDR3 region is CASSLDPGPSTEAFF. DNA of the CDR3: TGTGCCAGCAGCTTAGATCCAGGGCCCAGCACTGAAGCTTTCTTT. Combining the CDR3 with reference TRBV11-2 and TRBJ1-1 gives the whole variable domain EAGVAQSPRYKIIEKRQSVAFWCNPISGHATLYWYQQILGQGPKLLIQFQNNGVVDDSQLPKDRFSAERLKGVDSTLKIQPAKLEDSAVYLCASSLDPGPSTEAFFGQGTRLTVV.

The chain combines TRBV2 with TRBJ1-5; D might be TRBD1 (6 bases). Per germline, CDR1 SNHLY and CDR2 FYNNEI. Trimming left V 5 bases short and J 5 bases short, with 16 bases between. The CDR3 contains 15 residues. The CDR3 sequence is CASSPRDTGYQPQHF. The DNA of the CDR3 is TGTGCCAGCAGTCCCCGGGACACAGGTTATCAGCCCCAGCATTTT. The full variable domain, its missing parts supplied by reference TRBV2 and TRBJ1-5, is EPEVTQTPSHQVTQMGQEVILRCVPISNHLYFYWYRQILGQKVEFLVSFYNNEISEKSEIFDDQFSVERPDGSNFTLKIRSTKLEDSAMYFCASSPRDTGYQPQHFGDGTRLSIL.

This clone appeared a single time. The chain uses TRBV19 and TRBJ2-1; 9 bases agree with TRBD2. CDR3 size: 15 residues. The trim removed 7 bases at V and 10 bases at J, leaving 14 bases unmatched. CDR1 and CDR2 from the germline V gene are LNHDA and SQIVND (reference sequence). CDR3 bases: TGTGCCAGTAAAATATGGGGCGGGGGGGCTACCGAGCAGTTCTTC. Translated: CASKIWGGGATEQFF.